This T cell receptor (beta chain) was captured in a study of OX40 agonist ivuxolimab in advanced cancers. Study details: With a range of about 20 to 79, age averaged about 58 years, and 75% to 90% were male. General study results and limits: The investigators did not determine what antigen specificity the expanded peripheral T cells had. Doses of 0.1 to 3.0 mg/kg were accompanied by clonal expansion of CD4+ and CD8+ blood T cells by week 6. Relative to CD4+, CD8+ T cells held more expanded clones on average.

As concerns this clone: Its antigen is not identified.

Assay: immunoSEQ multiplex PCR; the TCRdb copy retains only in-frame clones and omits some. The table includes about 64,000 clones, roughly 80% detected once. Germline V gene sequence: CDR1 MNHEY, CDR2 SVGAGI. After removal of 2 bases from V and 3 bases from J, the junction contained 4 bases not matched to a gene. The CDR3 is 14 residues long. The receptor was isolated from an adult with an advanced solid tumor such as melanoma, head and neck, liver or kidney cancer. V and J are TRBV6-5 and TRBJ2-7; 7 bases match TRBD2. The sample consisted of CD4+ or CD8+ T cells sorted from blood, taken in a trial of the OX40 agonist ivuxolimab. The CDR3 loop is CASSYRGGNYEQYF. The CDR3 DNA is TGTGCCAGCAGTTACCGGGGAGGGAACTACGAGCAGTACTTC.